Following are 11 T cell receptor beta chains from one sample sequenced in a study of identical twins. TCRdb reprocessed the 5' RACE reads with MiXCR, giving one entry per CDR3 protein. The sample holds about 220,000 distinct CDR3 sequences, around 6.8% seen once. These data were also filed under a second study, of yellow fever vaccine responses in identical twins.

Sequencing was carried out using memory (CD45RO+) T cells sorted from blood. These receptors all stem from a woman between 18 and 29 years old in good health.

This chain joins TRBV11-3 and TRBJ2-3; weak D call: TRBD2 (7 bases). The CDR3 length is 15 residues. Trimming stripped 1 base from V and 9 bases from J, with 17 bases between. CDR1 SGHNT and CDR2 YENEEA come from the germline V gene. CDR3 in DNA: TGTGCCAGCAGCTTAGGGGGGGGCCAGGCGGGAACGCAGTATTTT. Amino acid sequence: CASSLGGGQAGTQYF.

This clonotype was seen once. V gene TRBV3-1 combines with J gene TRBJ1-4; D unresolved. The CDR3 consists of 14 residues. Germline CDR1 reads LGHDT; CDR2 reads YNNKEL (reference sequence). Trimming pared 5 bases from V and 4 bases from J, leaving 11 bases between. The CDR3 sequence: CASSANMNNEKLFF. CDR3 nucleotides: TGTGCCAGCAGCGCTAATATGAATAATGAAAAACTGTTTTTT.

This clonotype came up many times. This sequence joins TRBV7-8 and TRBJ2-1, with 9 bases aligning to TRBD2. CDR3 length: 16 residues. CDR1 and CDR2 (germline): SGHVS, FQNEAQ. V dropped 0 bases and J dropped 4; count of bases not matched to a gene: 4. The CDR3 loop is CASSLASAGGYNEQFF. The CDR3 nucleotides are TGTGCCAGCAGCTTAGCCTCAGCGGGGGGTTACAATGAGCAGTTCTTC. The whole variable domain, filled in from reference TRBV7-8 and TRBJ2-1, reads GAGVSQSPRYKVAKRGQDVALRCDPISGHVSLFWYQQALGQGPEFLTYFQNEAQLDKSGLPSDRFFAERPEGSVSTLKIQRTQQEDSAVYLCASSLASAGGYNEQFFGPGTRLTVL.

In its sample, this clonotype was seen many times. This chain uses TRBV2 with TRBJ2-2; perhaps D is TRBD1 or TRBD2 (5 bases each). V was shortened by 5 bases and J by 4 bases, with 14 bases between the two germline ends. CDR1 is SNHLY, CDR2 FYNNEI, per germline. The CDR3 totals 15 residues. The DNA for the CDR3 is TGTGCCAGCAGTTTGGGACGCCGCTCCACCGGGGAGCTGTTTTTT. This sequence encodes CASSLGRRSTGELFF.

This clonotype was counted at least ten times. V and J are TRBV3-1 and TRBJ1-1; D gene uncertain. Germline CDR1 reads LGHDT; CDR2 reads YNNKEL (reference sequence). Trimming removed 4 bases from V and 3 bases from J, with 9 bases in between. This CDR3 has 13 amino acids. CDR3 DNA: TGTGCCAGCAGCCCCAAGGGATACACTGAAGCTTTCTTT. This encodes CASSPKGYTEAFF. The whole variable domain, remainder taken from reference TRBV3-1 and TRBJ1-1, is DTAVSQTPKYLVTQMGNDKSIKCEQNLGHDTMYWYKQDSKKFLKIMFSYNNKELIINETVPNRFSPKSPDKAHLNLHINSLELGDSAVYFCASSPKGYTEAFFGQGTRLTVV.

This rearrangement joins TRBV28 to TRBJ2-2; 8 bases are shared with TRBD1. The CDR3 consists of 13 residues. CDR1 and CDR2 from the germline V gene are MDHEN and SYDVKM. J lost 7 bases, V lost 7 bases, and 5 bases had no gene match. Here the CDR3 reads CASNRQGIGELFF. The CDR3 DNA reads TGTGCCAGCAACCGACAGGGGATCGGGGAGCTGTTTTTT.

The table lists this clonotype with many counts. This sequence joins TRBV9 and TRBJ2-3; 10 nucleotides align to TRBD2. Trimming cost V 4 bases and J 6 bases; bases outside gene matches: 11. CDR1 is SGDLS, CDR2 YYNGEE, per germline. The CDR3 has 16 residues. CDR3 loop: CASSPYSGGKADTQYF. The CDR3 DNA reads as TGTGCCAGCAGCCCCTATAGCGGGGGGAAAGCGGATACGCAGTATTTT.

This clonotype has ten or more counts. The V call is TRBV24-1, the J call TRBJ2-5, with D maybe TRBD1 (6 bases). The V and J ends lost 4 bases and 2 bases respectively, with 10 bases between them. The CDR3 extends over 14 amino acids. In germline, CDR1 is KGHDR, CDR2 SFDVKD. CDR3: CATSEWDNQETQYF. CDR3 in DNA: TGTGCCACCAGTGAATGGGACAATCAAGAGACCCAGTACTTC.

In this sample, this clonotype turned up a few times. The rearrangement links TRBV21-1 to TRBJ2-2; TRBD1 reflects the table's D call only, with no check against the DNA. TRBV21-1 is classified as a pseudogene. This CDR3 spans 17 amino acids. CDR3 in DNA: TGTGCCAGCAGCAACCTGCCCAGGACAGGGAACACCGGGGAGCTGTTTTTT. The encoded protein is CASSNLPRTGNTGELFF.

This clonotype was seen many times. The chain joins TRBV7-2 to TRBJ2-2, with a possible D match to TRBD2 (6 bases). Trimming took off 2 bases at V and 6 bases at J, with 7 bases between the two ends. CDR1 and CDR2 (germline): SGHTA, FQGNSA. The CDR3 totals 13 residues. Here the CDR3 reads CASSLSGAGELFF. CDR3 coding DNA: TGTGCCAGCAGCTTATCGGGAGCCGGGGAGCTGTTTTTT.

The J gene is TRBJ2-1, the V gene TRBV7-3; possibly TRBD2 for D (6 bases). The CDR3 contains 17 residues. Germline CDR1 SGHTA, CDR2 FQGTGA. V lost 2 bases to trimming and J lost 7 bases, with 21 bases between them. The CDR3 protein is CASSLVSNGGRRNEQFF. As DNA, the CDR3 is TGTGCCAGCAGCTTAGTATCGAACGGGGGTCGTCGAAATGAGCAGTTCTTC.